The 29 T cell receptor beta chains reported below all come from one sample, sequenced in a study of T cell changes during pregnancy in multiple sclerosis. Profiling relied on immunoSEQ multiplex PCR, and the TCRdb table lists in-frame clones only, not all of them. The sample includes about 40,000 clones, roughly nine tenths seen only once; the top ten take roughly 1.2%. The sample consisted of peripheral blood, taken before pregnancy. These receptors all stem from a female donor with multiple sclerosis, enrolled in a pregnancy study.

V usage is TRBV27 and J usage is TRBJ2-1; TRBD1 agrees at 8 bases. With V trimmed by 5 bases and J by 3 bases, 9 bases remained unmatched. CDR1 MNHEY and CDR2 SMNVEV come from the germline V gene (reference sequence). The CDR3 consists of 16 residues. The CDR3: CASSVRGTGYYNEQFF. DNA for the CDR3: TGTGCCAGCAGTGTGAGGGGGACAGGTTACTACAATGAGCAGTTCTTC.

The chain recombines TRBV6-4 with TRBJ2-6, with D unclear. V lost 0 bases to trimming and J lost 0 bases, with 3 bases between them. The germline V gene encodes CDR1 MRHNA and CDR2 SNTAGT. The CDR3 totals 15 residues. The CDR3 sequence: CASSDSSSGANVLTF. The CDR3 nucleotides read TGTGCCAGCAGTGACTCGAGCTCTGGGGCCAACGTCCTGACTTTC.

V gene TRBV19 combines with J gene TRBJ1-5; D is unresolved. Trimming took off 7 bases at V and 3 bases at J, with 10 bases between the two ends. The length of the CDR3 is 13 residues. Per the germline V gene, CDR1 is LNHDA and CDR2 is SQIVND (reference sequence). As DNA, the CDR3 is TGTGCCAGTACGGTAGAGTACAATCAGCCCCAGCATTTT. Translating it yields CASTVEYNQPQHF.

V usage is TRBV7-2 and J usage is TRBJ1-4; D is perhaps TRBD1 (5 bases). Trimming took off 8 bases at V and 6 bases at J, with 13 bases between the two ends. The CDR3 has 13 residues. Per germline, CDR1 SGHTA and CDR2 FQGNSA. Here the CDR3 reads CASGRDWDEKLFF. The CDR3 nucleotides are TGTGCCAGCGGTCGGGACTGGGATGAAAAACTGTTTTTT. Drawing the rest from reference TRBV7-2 and TRBJ1-4, the complete variable domain is GAGVSQSPSNKVTEKGKDVELRCDPISGHTALYWYRQSLGQGLEFLIYFQGNSAPDKSGLPSDRFSAERTGGSVSTLTIQRTQQEDSAVYLCASGRDWDEKLFFGSGTQLSVL.

The chain joins TRBV2 to TRBJ2-7; a possible D gene is TRBD2 (6 bases). V was pared by 7 bases and J by 2 bases, with 15 bases between. This CDR3 is built from 14 residues. The germline V gene encodes CDR1 SNHLY and CDR2 FYNNEI. Written as DNA, the CDR3 is TGTGCCAGCAACGGCGGGGCTTCCACCTACGAGCAGTACTTC. Translated, it gives CASNGGASTYEQYF. The whole variable domain, filled in from reference TRBV2 and TRBJ2-7, reads EPEVTQTPSHQVTQMGQEVILRCVPISNHLYFYWYRQILGQKVEFLVSFYNNEISEKSEIFDDQFSVERPDGSNFTLKIRSTKLEDSAMYFCASNGGASTYEQYFGPGTRLTVT.

This chain joins TRBV19 and TRBJ1-3; TRBD1 matches 7 bases. The CDR3 runs 14 residues. Germline CDR1 is LNHDA and CDR2 is SQIVND (reference sequence). The J segment lost 7 bases and the V segment lost 6 bases, leaving 9 bases of the junction unmatched. The CDR3 nucleotides read TGTGCCAGTAGCCTCGACAGGGCCGGGAACACCATATATTTT. Protein sequence: CASSLDRAGNTIYF.

V and J are TRBV28 and TRBJ2-1, with 8 bases lining up with TRBD2. The V segment lost 7 bases and the J segment 5 bases; nucleotides outside the gene matches: 4. Per the germline V gene, CDR1 is MDHEN and CDR2 is SYDVKM. CDR3 size: 13 residues. The CDR3: CASKGLDHNEQFF. CDR3 DNA sequence: TGTGCCAGCAAGGGACTAGACCACAATGAGCAGTTCTTC.

The chain couples TRBV7-2 to TRBJ2-7, with D perhaps matching TRBD1 (6 bases). V was trimmed by 5 bases and J by 2 bases, leaving 22 bases between them. The CDR3 has 17 amino acids. Per the germline V gene, CDR1 is SGHTA and CDR2 is FQGNSA. The CDR3 spells CASSVGPIQGRTYEQYF. The CDR3 bases are TGTGCCAGCAGCGTTGGGCCTATTCAGGGGCGAACCTACGAGCAGTACTTC.

The rearrangement links TRBV18 to TRBJ2-1, with 12 bases identical to TRBD1. The CDR3 loop spans 15 amino acids. Trimming at V came to 0 bases and at J to 8 bases, leaving 2 bases not matched to a gene. From germline, CDR1 is KGHSH and CDR2 LQKENI. DNA of the CDR3: TGTGCCAGCTCACCACCGGGACAGGGGGCATATGAGCAGTTCTTC. Translated: CASSPPGQGAYEQFF.

The J gene is TRBJ2-7, the V gene TRBV13; 8 bases align to TRBD1. Germline-derived CDR1 and CDR2 are PRHDT and FYEKMQ (reference sequence). Trimming removed 2 bases from V and 5 bases from J; junction bases left unmatched: 5. The CDR3 has 14 residues. This chain's CDR3 is CASSLTGGNHEQYF. DNA for the CDR3: TGTGCCAGCAGCTTAACAGGGGGAAACCACGAGCAGTACTTC.

The CDR3 DNA follows: TGTGCCAGCAGCCTGACTAGTAACACCGGGGAGCTGTTTTTT. Its protein product is CASSLTSNTGELFF. The genes are TRBV7-3 and TRBJ2-2; D may be TRBD2 (6 bases). The V and J ends lost 5 bases and 2 bases respectively, with 9 bases between them. Germline CDR1 and CDR2: SGHTA and FQGTGA. This CDR3 comprises 14 residues.

This clone was observed once. The chain carries TRBV30 and TRBJ1-4, with D possibly matching TRBD1 (6 bases). CDR3 length equals 14 residues. The germline V gene has CDR1 GTSNPN and CDR2 SVGIG (reference sequence). V was shortened by 1 base and J by 3 bases, with 9 bases between the two germline ends. CDR3 bases: TGTGCCTGGAGTGAACAGGGACCTAATGAAAAACTGTTTTTT. Its translation is CAWSEQGPNEKLFF.

The chain uses TRBV7-9 and TRBJ1-5; D is undetermined. The length of the CDR3 is 15 residues. Germline assignment: CDR1 SEHNR and CDR2 FQNEAQ (reference sequence). V was shortened by 4 bases and J by 7 bases, with 17 bases between the two germline ends. The CDR3 DNA follows: TGTGCCAGCAGCTCCAACTCGGGGAATGGGCAGCCCCAGCATTTT. It encodes CASSSNSGNGQPQHF.

This chain connects TRBV18 to TRBJ2-7; 9 bases are a match to TRBD1. This CDR3 comprises 15 residues. J lost 3 bases, V lost 5 bases, and 8 bases had no gene match. The germline V gene has CDR1 KGHSH and CDR2 LQKENI. CDR3 amino acids: CASSSTGGLHYEQYF. Here the CDR3 DNA reads TGTGCCAGCTCATCGACAGGGGGACTTCACTACGAGCAGTACTTC.

This sequence joins TRBV19 and TRBJ2-7, with 15 bases lining up with TRBD2. CDR1 and CDR2 from the germline V gene are LNHDA and SQIVND (reference sequence). V shed 5 bases, J shed 7 bases, and the junction held 6 bases outside the gene matches. This CDR3 spans 15 amino acids. CDR3 nucleotides: TGTGCCAGTAGTCCAGGGACTAGCGGGAGGAGTGAGCAGTACTTC. It yields the protein CASSPGTSGRSEQYF.

The chain couples TRBV29-1 to TRBJ1-1; TRBD1 might be the D (5 bases). Per germline, CDR1 SQVTM and CDR2 ANQGSEA. V lost 6 bases, J lost 0 bases, and 14 bases lay in between. The CDR3 extends over 14 amino acids. The CDR3 nucleotides are TGCAGCGTGGGCAGGGTTCAAGTGAACACTGAAGCTTTCTTT. Translating it yields CSVGRVQVNTEAFF.

The chain joins TRBV6-5 to TRBJ1-5; a possible D gene is TRBD1 (6 bases). The CDR3 sequence is 15 residues long. Germline V gene data show CDR1 as MNHEY and CDR2 as SVGAGI. V was shortened by 3 bases and J by 6 bases, with 15 bases between the two germline ends. CDR3 residues: CASSYTQGSSQPQHF. The DNA of the CDR3 is TGTGCCAGCAGTTATACCCAGGGGTCAAGTCAGCCCCAGCATTTT.

This clone was detected only once. The chain uses TRBV27 and TRBJ2-5; a weak D match, TRBD1 (6 bases). The CDR3 contains 15 residues. V dropped 0 bases and J dropped 4 bases, with 12 bases sitting between them. Germline lookup yields CDR1 MNHEY and CDR2 SMNVEV (reference sequence). CDR3 residues: CASSLSGRGGETQYF. Here the CDR3 DNA reads TGTGCCAGCAGTTTATCCGGCAGGGGCGGAGAGACCCAGTACTTC.

The chain is built from TRBV6-1 and TRBJ2-2; D gene uncertain. V lost 3 bases and J lost 8, with 4 bases in between. Germline CDR1 is MNHNS and CDR2 is SASEGT. The length of the CDR3 is 11 residues. The CDR3 DNA reads TGTGCCAGCAGTGAGAGGGGGGAGCTGTTTTTT. Its protein product is CASSERGELFF.

The chain couples TRBV11-2 to TRBJ2-1; 8 nucleotides line up with TRBD1. CDR3 size: 15 residues. The germline CDR1 and CDR2 sequences are SGHAT and FQNNGV. The ends lost 1 base at V and 7 bases at J; junction bases unmatched: 6. The CDR3 loop is CASSLAGQGLNEQFF. As DNA, the CDR3 is TGTGCCAGCAGCTTAGCAGGACAGGGTTTGAATGAGCAGTTCTTC. The complete variable domain, with remaining parts taken from reference TRBV11-2 and TRBJ2-1, reads EAGVAQSPRYKIIEKRQSVAFWCNPISGHATLYWYQQILGQGPKLLIQFQNNGVVDDSQLPKDRFSAERLKGVDSTLKIQPAKLEDSAVYLCASSLAGQGLNEQFFGPGTRLTVL.

This rearrangement joins TRBV6-5 to TRBJ2-1; 16 nucleotides align to TRBD2. The CDR3 covers 16 residues. CDR1 and CDR2 (germline): MNHEY, SVGAGI. Trimming cost V 3 bases and J 12 bases; bases outside gene matches: 8. The CDR3 sequence is CASSYLAGTSGRGQFF. For the CDR3, the DNA is TGTGCCAGCAGTTATCTGGCGGGGACTAGCGGGAGGGGGCAGTTCTTC.

The chain links TRBV18 to TRBJ2-7; 9 bases agree with TRBD2. The CDR3 length is 15 residues. J gave up 3 bases and V 5 bases, and 8 bases lay outside the gene matches. The V gene's germline CDR1 is KGHSH and CDR2 LQKENI. The CDR3 coding sequence is TGTGCCAGCTCAACGACTAGCGGAACATTCTACGAGCAGTACTTC. Its translation: CASSTTSGTFYEQYF.

CDR3 sequence reads: CASSVGLAGGLGEQYF. In DNA form, the CDR3 reads TGTGCCAGCAGCGTGGGGCTAGCGGGAGGGTTGGGGGAGCAGTACTTC. This chain links TRBV7-9 with TRBJ2-7, with 12 bases identical to TRBD2. Per the germline V gene, CDR1 is SEHNR and CDR2 is FQNEAQ (reference sequence). Trimming at V came to 5 bases and at J to 7 bases, leaving 12 bases not matched to a gene. The length of the CDR3 is 16 residues.

This sequence joins TRBV6-4 and TRBJ1-2; 10 bases line up with TRBD1. Germline CDR1 is MRHNA and CDR2 is SNTAGT. V lost 5 bases, J lost 4 bases, and 1 base stayed unmatched. This CDR3 is 13 amino acids long. Here the CDR3 reads CASSWTGGYGYTF. For the CDR3, the DNA is TGTGCCAGCAGTTGGACAGGGGGCTATGGCTACACCTTC.

The chain is built from TRBV13 and TRBJ2-1; TRBD1 matches 8 bases. In germline, CDR1 is PRHDT, CDR2 FYEKMQ (reference sequence). The J segment lost 6 bases and the V segment lost 1 base, leaving 8 bases of the junction unmatched. The CDR3 is made up of 16 amino acids. CDR3 in amino acids: CASSLAGQGAPNEQFF. CDR3 DNA sequence: TGTGCCAGCAGCTTAGCGGGGCAGGGGGCGCCCAATGAGCAGTTCTTC. Combining the CDR3 with reference TRBV13 and TRBJ2-1 gives the whole variable domain AAGVIQSPRHLIKEKRETATLKCYPIPRHDTVYWYQQGPGQDPQFLISFYEKMQSDKGSIPDRFSAQQFSDYHSELNMSSLELGDSALYFCASSLAGQGAPNEQFFGPGTRLTVL.

In this sample, this clone turned up once. The chain is built from TRBV12-5 and TRBJ2-7; D perhaps matches TRBD1 (6 bases). V was cut by 0 bases and J by 0 bases, with 12 bases left in between. From germline, CDR1 is LGHNT and CDR2 FRNRAP. This CDR3 is built from 16 residues. For the CDR3, the DNA is TGTGCTAGTGGTTTGGTGTTGGGGGCCCCCTCCTACGAGCAGTACTTC. Protein sequence: CASGLVLGAPSYEQYF.

The chain carries TRBV7-9 and TRBJ2-7; 9 positions match TRBD1. The trim removed 7 bases at V and 3 bases at J, leaving 7 bases unmatched. CDR3 length: 14 residues. CDR1 and CDR2 from the germline V gene are SEHNR and FQNEAQ (reference sequence). CDR3 protein: CASTLDRGGYEQYF. The CDR3 DNA sequence: TGTGCCAGCACCTTGGACAGGGGCGGCTACGAGCAGTACTTC.

The J gene is TRBJ2-1, the V gene TRBV5-4; D is perhaps TRBD1 (5 bases). V was trimmed by 0 bases and J by 16 bases, leaving 14 bases between them. Germline values: CDR1 SGHNT, CDR2 YYREEE (reference sequence). CDR3 length equals 12 residues. CDR3 region: CASSLANRGPFF. The DNA of the CDR3 is TGTGCCAGCAGCTTGGCTAATAGGGGCCCTTTCTTC.

The V and J genes are TRBV11-2 and TRBJ2-2, with D possibly TRBD2 on 6 matching bases. The CDR3 totals 15 residues. Trimming removed 11 bases at V and 0 bases at J, with 16 bases between. Germline V CDR1 and CDR2: SGHAT, FQNNGV. Written as DNA, the CDR3 is TGTGCCGGCGGCCTAACGGGAGCGAACACCGGGGAGCTGTTTTTT. Translating it yields CAGGLTGANTGELFF.